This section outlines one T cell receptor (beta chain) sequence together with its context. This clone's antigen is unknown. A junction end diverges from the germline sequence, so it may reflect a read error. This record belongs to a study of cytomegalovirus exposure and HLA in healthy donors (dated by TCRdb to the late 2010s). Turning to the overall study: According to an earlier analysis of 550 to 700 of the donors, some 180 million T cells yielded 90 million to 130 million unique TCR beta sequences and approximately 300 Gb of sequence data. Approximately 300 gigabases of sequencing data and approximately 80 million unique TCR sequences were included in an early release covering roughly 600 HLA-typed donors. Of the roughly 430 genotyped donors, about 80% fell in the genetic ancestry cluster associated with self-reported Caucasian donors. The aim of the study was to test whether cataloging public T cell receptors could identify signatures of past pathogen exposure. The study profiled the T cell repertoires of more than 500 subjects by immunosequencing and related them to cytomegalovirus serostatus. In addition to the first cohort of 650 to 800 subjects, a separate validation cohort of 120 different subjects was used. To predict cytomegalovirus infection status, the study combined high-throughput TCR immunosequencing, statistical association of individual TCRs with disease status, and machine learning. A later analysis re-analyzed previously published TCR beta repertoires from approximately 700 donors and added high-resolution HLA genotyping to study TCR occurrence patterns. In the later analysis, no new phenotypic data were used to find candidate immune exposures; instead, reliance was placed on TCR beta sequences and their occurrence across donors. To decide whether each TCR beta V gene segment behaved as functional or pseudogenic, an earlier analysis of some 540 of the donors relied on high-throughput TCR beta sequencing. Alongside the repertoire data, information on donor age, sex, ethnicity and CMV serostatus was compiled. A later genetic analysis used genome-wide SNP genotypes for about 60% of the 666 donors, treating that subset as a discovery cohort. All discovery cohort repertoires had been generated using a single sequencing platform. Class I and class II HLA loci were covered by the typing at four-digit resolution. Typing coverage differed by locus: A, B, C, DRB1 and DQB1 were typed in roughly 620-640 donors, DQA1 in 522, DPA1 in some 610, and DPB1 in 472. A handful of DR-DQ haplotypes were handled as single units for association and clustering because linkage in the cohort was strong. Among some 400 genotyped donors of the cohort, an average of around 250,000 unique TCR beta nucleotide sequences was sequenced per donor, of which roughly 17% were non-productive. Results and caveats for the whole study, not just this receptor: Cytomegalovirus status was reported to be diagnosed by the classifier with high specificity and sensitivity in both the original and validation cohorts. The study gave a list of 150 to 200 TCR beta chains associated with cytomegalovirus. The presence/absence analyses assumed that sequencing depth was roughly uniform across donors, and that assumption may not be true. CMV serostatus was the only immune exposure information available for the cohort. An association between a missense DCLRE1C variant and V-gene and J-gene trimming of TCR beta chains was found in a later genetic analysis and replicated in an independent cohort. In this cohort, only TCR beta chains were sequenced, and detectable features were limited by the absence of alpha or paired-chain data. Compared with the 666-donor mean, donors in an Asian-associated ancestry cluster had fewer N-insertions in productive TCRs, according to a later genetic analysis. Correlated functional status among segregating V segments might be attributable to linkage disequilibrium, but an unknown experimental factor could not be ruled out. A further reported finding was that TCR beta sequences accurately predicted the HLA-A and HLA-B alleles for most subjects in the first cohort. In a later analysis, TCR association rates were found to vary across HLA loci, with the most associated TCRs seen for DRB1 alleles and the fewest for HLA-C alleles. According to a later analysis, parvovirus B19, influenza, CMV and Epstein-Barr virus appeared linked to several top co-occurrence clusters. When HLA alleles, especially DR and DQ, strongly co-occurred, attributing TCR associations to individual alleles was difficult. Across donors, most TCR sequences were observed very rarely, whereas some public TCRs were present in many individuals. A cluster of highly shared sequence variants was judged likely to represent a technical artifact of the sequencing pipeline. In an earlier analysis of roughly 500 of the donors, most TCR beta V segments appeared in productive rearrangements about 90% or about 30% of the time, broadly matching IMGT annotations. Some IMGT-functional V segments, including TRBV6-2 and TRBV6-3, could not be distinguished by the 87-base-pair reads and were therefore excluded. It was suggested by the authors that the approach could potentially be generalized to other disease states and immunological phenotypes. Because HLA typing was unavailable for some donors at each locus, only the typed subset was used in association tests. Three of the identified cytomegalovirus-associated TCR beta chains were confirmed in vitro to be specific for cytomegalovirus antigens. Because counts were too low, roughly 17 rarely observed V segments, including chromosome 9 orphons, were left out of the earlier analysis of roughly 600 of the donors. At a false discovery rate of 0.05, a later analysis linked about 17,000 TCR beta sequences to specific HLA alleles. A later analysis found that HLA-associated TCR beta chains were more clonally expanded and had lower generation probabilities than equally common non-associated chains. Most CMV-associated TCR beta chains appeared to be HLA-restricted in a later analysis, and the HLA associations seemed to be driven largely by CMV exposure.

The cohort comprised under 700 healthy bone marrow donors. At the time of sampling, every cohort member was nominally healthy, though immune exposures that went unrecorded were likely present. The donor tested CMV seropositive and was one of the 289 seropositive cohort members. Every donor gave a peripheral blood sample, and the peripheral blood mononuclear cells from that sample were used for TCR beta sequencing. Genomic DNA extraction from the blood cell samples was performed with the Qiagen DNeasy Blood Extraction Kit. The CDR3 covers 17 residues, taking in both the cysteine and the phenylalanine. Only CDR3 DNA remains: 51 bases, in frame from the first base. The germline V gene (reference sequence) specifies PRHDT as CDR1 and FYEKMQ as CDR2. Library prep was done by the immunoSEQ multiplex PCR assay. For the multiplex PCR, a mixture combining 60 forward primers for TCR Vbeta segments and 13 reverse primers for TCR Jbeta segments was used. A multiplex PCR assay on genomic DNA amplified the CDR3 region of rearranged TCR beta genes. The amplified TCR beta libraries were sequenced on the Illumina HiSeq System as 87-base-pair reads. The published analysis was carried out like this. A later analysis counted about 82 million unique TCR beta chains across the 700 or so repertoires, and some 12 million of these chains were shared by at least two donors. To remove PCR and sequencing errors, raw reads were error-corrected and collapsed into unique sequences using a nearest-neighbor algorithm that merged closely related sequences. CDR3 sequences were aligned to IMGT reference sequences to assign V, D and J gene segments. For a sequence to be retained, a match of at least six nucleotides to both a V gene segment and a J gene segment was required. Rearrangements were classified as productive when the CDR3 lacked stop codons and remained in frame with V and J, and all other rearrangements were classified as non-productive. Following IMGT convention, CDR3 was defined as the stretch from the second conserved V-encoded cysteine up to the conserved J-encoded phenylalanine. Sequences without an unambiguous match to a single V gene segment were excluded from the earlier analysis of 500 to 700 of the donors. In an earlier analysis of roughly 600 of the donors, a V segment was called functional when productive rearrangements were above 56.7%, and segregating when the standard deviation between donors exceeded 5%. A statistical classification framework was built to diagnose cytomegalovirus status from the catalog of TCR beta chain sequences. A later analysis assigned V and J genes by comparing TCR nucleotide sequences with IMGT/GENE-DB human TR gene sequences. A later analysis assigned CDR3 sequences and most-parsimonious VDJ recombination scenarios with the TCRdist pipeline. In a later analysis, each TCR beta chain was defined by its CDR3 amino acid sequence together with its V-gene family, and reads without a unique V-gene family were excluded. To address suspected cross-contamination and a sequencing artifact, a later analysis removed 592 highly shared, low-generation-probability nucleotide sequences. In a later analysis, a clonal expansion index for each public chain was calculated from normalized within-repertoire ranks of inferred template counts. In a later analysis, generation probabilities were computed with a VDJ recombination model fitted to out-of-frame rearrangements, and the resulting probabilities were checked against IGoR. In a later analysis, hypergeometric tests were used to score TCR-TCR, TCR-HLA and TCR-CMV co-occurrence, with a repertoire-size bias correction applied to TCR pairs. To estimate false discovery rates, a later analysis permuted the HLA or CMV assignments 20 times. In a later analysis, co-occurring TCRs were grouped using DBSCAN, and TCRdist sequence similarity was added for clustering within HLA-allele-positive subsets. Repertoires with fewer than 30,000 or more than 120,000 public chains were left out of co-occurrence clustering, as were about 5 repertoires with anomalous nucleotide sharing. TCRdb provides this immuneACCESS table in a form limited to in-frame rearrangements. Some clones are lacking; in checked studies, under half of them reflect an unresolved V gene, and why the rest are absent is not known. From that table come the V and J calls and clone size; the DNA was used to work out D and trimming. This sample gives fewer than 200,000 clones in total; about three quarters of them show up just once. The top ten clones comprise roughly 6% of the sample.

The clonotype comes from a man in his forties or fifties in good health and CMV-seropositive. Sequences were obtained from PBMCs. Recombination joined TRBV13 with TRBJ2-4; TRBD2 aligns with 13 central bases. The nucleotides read TGTGCCAGCAGCCCAGGGACTAGCGGGACATTCAAAAACAGTCAGTACTTC. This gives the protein CASSPGTSGTFKNSQYF. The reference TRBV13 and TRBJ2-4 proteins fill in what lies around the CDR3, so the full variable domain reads AAGVIQSPRHLIKEKRETATLKCYPIPRHDTVYWYQQGPGQDPQFLISFYEKMQSDKGSIPDRFSAQQFSDYHSELNMSSLELGDSALYFCASSPGTSGTFKNSQYFGAGTRLSVL.